The subject of this entry is one TCR beta chain. This sample was included in a study of identical twins. Template switching, a step in the protocol, added a universal primer site, and cDNA carried unique molecular identifiers. TCRdb redid the calling of the 5' RACE reads with MiXCR, one entry per CDR3 protein. The table lists about 520,000 distinct CDR3 sequences, 22% of them singletons. V was pared by 6 bases and J by 1 base, with 7 bases of the junction left unmatched. There are 18 residues in the CDR3. Germline V gene lookup returns CDR1 ENHRY and CDR2 SYGVKD. These data were likewise used in another study, on T cells expressing NK-cell markers.

The sequencing input was CD4+ T cells sorted from blood. The chain carries TRBV10-3 and TRBJ2-2; 14 positions agree with TRBD2. This clonotype was sampled from a woman in her late teens or twenties in good health. CDR3 loop: CAISFTGTSGGNTGELFF. CDR3 sequence (DNA): TGTGCCATCAGCTTTACCGGGACTAGCGGGGGGAACACCGGGGAGCTGTTTTTT.